The 31 T cell receptor beta chains reported below all come from one sample, sequenced in a study of cytotoxic CD8 clonotypes in ibrutinib-treated CLL. Generated by immunoSEQ multiplex PCR, the TCRdb table keeps only in-frame clones and is missing some. The table includes approximately 40,000 clones, roughly three quarters detected once. The sample consisted of PBMCs, taken at disease progression, from a patient treated with ibrutinib. The receptor set was obtained from a human donor with chronic lymphocytic leukemia.

The chain couples TRBV7-8 to TRBJ1-5, with TRBD1 as a possible D gene (5 bases). In germline, CDR1 is SGHVS, CDR2 FQNEAQ. The V gene lost 5 bases and the J gene lost 7 bases, with 12 bases spanning the gap. This CDR3 has 13 amino acids. For the CDR3, the DNA is TGTGCCAGCAGCCCGGGGGGGGTCCAGCCCCAGCATTTT. Translation gives CASSPGGVQPQHF.

This sequence joins TRBV4-2 and TRBJ1-1; the D gene is possibly TRBD1 (5 bases). From germline, CDR1 is LGHNA and CDR2 YNFKEQ. The CDR3 spans 14 residues. Deletions cut 6 bases from V and 1 base from J, with 12 bases between. The CDR3 loop reads CASRRGFENTEAFF. The CDR3 bases are TGTGCCAGCAGGCGGGGGTTCGAGAACACTGAAGCTTTCTTT.

This chain connects TRBV19 to TRBJ2-1; possible D gene TRBD1, 5 bases. V was pared by 5 bases and J by 9 bases, with 17 bases between. The CDR3 totals 14 residues. Germline CDR1 and CDR2: LNHDA and SQIVND (reference sequence). The CDR3 nucleotides read TGTGCCAGTAGTTGGGGCTTTGGGGAAGGTGAGCAGTTCTTC. Its protein product is CASSWGFGEGEQFF.

This chain uses TRBV27 with TRBJ2-7, with TRBD2 as a possible D gene (6 bases). The CDR3 loop spans 14 amino acids. V lost 2 bases and J lost 2, with 10 bases in between. Germline-derived CDR1 and CDR2 are MNHEY and SMNVEV (reference sequence). The CDR3 DNA reads as TGTGCCAGCAGTTTAATCGGGGGTCCCTACGAGCAGTACTTC. Amino acids: CASSLIGGPYEQYF.

The chain has TRBV10-1 and TRBJ1-4, with D possibly TRBD1 on 6 matching bases. V was pared by 3 bases and J by 4 bases, with 9 bases between. CDR1 and CDR2 from the germline V gene are WNHNN and SYGVQD (reference sequence). The CDR3 spans 14 residues. The DNA for the CDR3 is TGCGCCAGCAGTGACGGCAGGGGTAATGAAAAACTGTTTTTT. This translates into CASSDGRGNEKLFF.

This clone has only one observation. The CDR3 region has the DNA TGCGCCAGCAGCTTTGGGCTACCATCCTACGAGCAGTACTTC. It translates to CASSFGLPSYEQYF. The chain has TRBV5-1 and TRBJ2-7; D remains ambiguous. Germline-derived CDR1 and CDR2 are SGHRS and YFSETQ. V lost 2 bases and J lost 1, with 10 bases in between. This CDR3 is 14 amino acids long.

This chain joins TRBV29-1 and TRBJ1-2; the D is unclear. Germline V gene lookup returns CDR1 SQVTM and CDR2 ANQGSEA. This CDR3 contains 13 residues. V lost 6 bases and J lost 6, with 17 bases in between. CDR3 DNA sequence: TGCAGCGTGGGGATAATTCTTGGGGATGGCTACACCTTC. The encoded protein is CSVGIILGDGYTF. The variable domain in full, completed from reference TRBV29-1 and TRBJ1-2, reads SAVISQKPSRDICQRGTSLTIQCQVDSQVTMMFWYRQQPGQSLTLIATANQGSEATYESGFVIDKFPISRPNLTFSTLTVSNMSPEDSSIYLCSVGIILGDGYTFGSGTRLTVV.

The chain joins TRBV2 to TRBJ2-7; 9 positions agree with TRBD2. The V segment lost 3 bases and the J segment 5 bases; nucleotides outside the gene matches: 5. Germline V gives CDR1 SNHLY, CDR2 FYNNEI. This CDR3 is built from 14 residues. The CDR3 here is CASSERGRAHEQYF. The CDR3 DNA sequence: TGTGCCAGCAGTGAGCGCGGGAGGGCCCACGAGCAGTACTTC.

The chain has TRBV7-9 and TRBJ1-5; 7 bases fit TRBD1. J lost 4 bases, V lost 10 bases, and 25 bases had no gene match. CDR1 and CDR2 (germline): SEHNR, FQNEAQ (reference sequence). This CDR3 contains 19 residues. The CDR3 spells CATTPRDRGPPGWNQPQHF. The CDR3 nucleotides read TGTGCCACCACCCCCCGGGACAGAGGGCCCCCCGGATGGAATCAGCCCCAGCATTTT.

CDR3 loop: CASSQNPNYGYTF. Written as DNA, the CDR3 is TGTGCCAGCAGCCAAAACCCTAACTATGGCTACACCTTC. The chain uses TRBV7-2 and TRBJ1-2; D not resolved. Germline V gene lookup returns CDR1 SGHTA and CDR2 FQGNSA. With 5 bases removed from V and 0 bases from J, the gap between germline ends came to 7 bases. The CDR3 has 13 amino acids.

By share, this clone counts as medium-sized (0.01 to 0.1%). The chain recombines TRBV25-1 with TRBJ1-5; D is ambiguous. Germline V CDR1 and CDR2: MGHDK, SYGVNS. Trimming left V 1 base short and J 3 bases short, with 10 bases between. The CDR3 has 15 amino acids. The DNA for the CDR3 is TGTGCCAGCAGTGAATGGTGGAGCGACAATCAGCCCCAGCATTTT. This gives the protein CASSEWWSDNQPQHF.

The V call is TRBV29-1, the J call TRBJ2-1; 14 bases map to TRBD2. J was trimmed by 9 bases and V by 6 bases; bases with no gene match: 4. This CDR3 spans 13 amino acids. Germline loops: CDR1 SQVTM, CDR2 ANQGSEA. Here the CDR3 DNA reads TGCAGCGTCGCTGGACTAGCGGGGGGTGAGCAGTTCTTC. Its translation is CSVAGLAGGEQFF.

The chain recombines TRBV5-1 with TRBJ1-4; unclear D gene. The CDR3 has 17 residues. The V gene's germline CDR1 is SGHRS and CDR2 YFSETQ. Trimming took off 6 bases at V and 0 bases at J, with 18 bases between the two ends. The CDR3 here is CASTKRELSATNEKLFF. The CDR3 DNA reads as TGCGCCAGCACTAAAAGAGAACTCAGTGCAACTAATGAAAAACTGTTTTTT.

Only a few counts were recorded for this clone. The chain recombines TRBV7-9 with TRBJ2-5; D is unresolved. The CDR3 consists of 11 residues. Trimming removed 6 bases at V and 5 bases at J, with 7 bases between. CDR1 and CDR2 from the germline V gene are SEHNR and FQNEAQ (reference sequence). The DNA for the CDR3 is TGTGCCAGCAGTCCCCTCGAGACCCAGTACTTC. Translation: CASSPLETQYF.

This clone is medium-sized in the sample. The V call is TRBV29-1, the J call TRBJ1-1; D might be TRBD1 (6 bases). This CDR3 comprises 13 residues. With 1 base removed from V and 1 base from J, the gap between germline ends came to 7 bases. The germline V gene encodes CDR1 SQVTM and CDR2 ANQGSEA. The CDR3 sequence: CSVEGTANTEAFF. CDR3 DNA sequence: TGCAGCGTTGAAGGGACAGCGAACACTGAAGCTTTCTTT.

The DNA of the CDR3 is TGTGCCAGCAGCTCAACGGACCGGATTTATGGCTACACCTTC. This translates into CASSSTDRIYGYTF. The V gene is TRBV5-6, the J gene TRBJ1-2, with unresolved D. The CDR3 has 14 amino acids. Looked up from germline, CDR1 is SGHDT and CDR2 is YYEEEE. The V end was cut by 3 bases, the J end by 5 bases, with 14 bases between. Filled out from reference TRBV5-6 and TRBJ1-2, the complete variable domain reads DAGVTQSPTHLIKTRGQQVTLRCSPKSGHDTVSWYQQALGQGPQFIFQYYEEEERQRGNFPDRFSGHQFPNYSSELNVNALLLGDSALYLCASSSTDRIYGYTFGSGTRLTVV.

The J gene is TRBJ1-3, the V gene TRBV7-9; D not certain. Germline CDR1 reads SEHNR; CDR2 reads FQNEAQ (reference sequence). V was clipped by 3 bases and J by 4 bases, with 7 bases between them. CDR3 length: 13 amino acids. The CDR3 region has the DNA TGTGCCAGCAGCTTTCAACCCGGAAACACCATATATTTT. Its translation: CASSFQPGNTIYF.

The V and J genes are TRBV5-1 and TRBJ1-3, with 7 nucleotides matching TRBD1. The CDR3 extends over 15 amino acids. Germline V gives CDR1 SGHRS, CDR2 YFSETQ. Unmatched junction bases numbered 0, after V lost 0 bases and J lost 0 bases. The CDR3 region is CASSLGDSSGNTIYF. Here the CDR3 DNA reads TGCGCCAGCAGCTTGGGGGACAGCTCTGGAAACACCATATATTTT.

This clone was seen only a few times. The chain carries TRBV10-3 and TRBJ2-1; TRBD1 matches 7 bases. The trim removed 2 bases at V and 6 bases at J, leaving 4 bases unmatched. CDR1 and CDR2 (germline): ENHRY, SYGVKD. The CDR3 loop spans 14 amino acids. The CDR3 spells CAISEMTGSNEQFF. The CDR3, as DNA: TGTGCCATCAGTGAGATGACAGGGTCCAATGAGCAGTTCTTC.

This chain uses TRBV10-2 with TRBJ1-2, with D possibly matching TRBD1 (6 bases). CDR1 is WSHSY, CDR2 SAAADI, per germline. The CDR3 loop spans 16 amino acids. The germline V and J ends were trimmed by 3 bases and 8 bases, with 22 bases remaining between them. The CDR3 region is CASSDLVGQGGLGYTF. The CDR3 nucleotides are TGCGCCAGCAGTGATCTCGTCGGGCAAGGGGGTTTGGGCTACACCTTC.

The chain links TRBV5-1 to TRBJ2-1, with D perhaps TRBD2 (5 bases). V lost 5 bases, J lost 3 bases, and 15 bases lay in between. Per germline, CDR1 SGHRS and CDR2 YFSETQ. This CDR3 is 15 amino acids long. The CDR3 DNA follows: TGCGCCAGCAGGCAAATAGCGACTGACTACAATGAGCAGTTCTTC. This gives the protein CASRQIATDYNEQFF.

The chain uses TRBV6-1 and TRBJ2-5; D may be TRBD1 (6 bases). The germline V and J ends were trimmed by 6 bases and 2 bases, with 16 bases remaining between them. Germline CDR1 MNHNS, CDR2 SASEGT. The CDR3 has 15 residues. The CDR3 loop reads CASRPTRGFQETQYF. In DNA, the CDR3 is TGTGCCAGCAGACCCACCAGGGGCTTTCAAGAGACCCAGTACTTC.

This chain joins TRBV6-5 and TRBJ2-7; possible D gene TRBD1, 6 bases. The germline V and J ends were trimmed by 2 bases and 6 bases, with 20 bases remaining between them. Germline V lookup: CDR1 MNHEY, CDR2 SVGAGI. The CDR3 has 16 amino acids. The CDR3 nucleotides are TGTGCCAGCAGTTACGCGTTTGGACAGACTTCCCTCGAGCAGTACTTC. The encoded protein is CASSYAFGQTSLEQYF.

This clone was recorded only once. J is TRBJ2-7 and V is TRBV28; 8 bases line up with TRBD1. Germline-derived CDR1 and CDR2 are MDHEN and SYDVKM. Trimming removed 5 bases from V and 2 bases from J; junction bases left unmatched: 5. The CDR3 contains 14 residues. CDR3 sequence: CASSLDRATYEQYF. Written as DNA, the CDR3 is TGTGCCAGCAGTCTGGACAGGGCAACCTACGAGCAGTACTTC.

The sample holds a few counts of this clone. The rearrangement joins TRBV25-1 to TRBJ2-7; TRBD1 is a possible D gene (7 bases). The CDR3 has 14 residues. Germline CDR1 reads MGHDK; CDR2 reads SYGVNS. With 7 bases removed from V and 0 bases from J, the gap between germline ends came to 13 bases. The CDR3 region has the DNA TGTGCCAGCATGGAGGGGGCCAGCTCCTACGAGCAGTACTTC. It yields the protein CASMEGASSYEQYF.

There are a few counts of this clone. This sequence joins TRBV6-5 and TRBJ1-1; D is perhaps TRBD1 (6 bases). The CDR3 has 14 amino acids. CDR1 and CDR2 (germline): MNHEY, SVGAGI. The V end lost 0 bases, the J end lost 4 bases, and 9 bases lay between the germline ends. The CDR3 spells CASSYSLGGTEAFF. Here the CDR3 DNA reads TGTGCCAGCAGTTACTCGTTAGGGGGCACTGAAGCTTTCTTT.

The rearrangement joins TRBV11-2 to TRBJ2-5; D tentatively reads TRBD1 or TRBD2 (5 bases each). Deletions cut 1 base from V and 2 bases from J, with 14 bases between. The CDR3 has 16 residues. The V gene's germline CDR1 is SGHAT and CDR2 FQNNGV. Here the CDR3 reads CASSLAGRGRQETQYF. DNA of the CDR3: TGTGCCAGCAGCTTAGCGGGACGGGGCCGACAAGAGACCCAGTACTTC.

The J gene is TRBJ1-5, the V gene TRBV5-8; D unclear. Germline assignment: CDR1 SGHTS and CDR2 YDEGEE. Trimming shortened V by 0 bases and J by 11 bases, and 18 bases separated the two germline ends. The CDR3 runs 15 residues. The DNA for the CDR3 is TGTGCCAGCAGCTTGGGGGTCCGCGGCGCCGGGGCCCAGCATTTT. As protein: CASSLGVRGAGAQHF.

This clone was counted between two and nine times. The V gene is TRBV19, the J gene TRBJ2-5, with 8 nucleotides matching TRBD1. The CDR3 has 14 amino acids. V gave up 0 bases and J gave up 5 bases; unmatched junction bases: 2. Germline CDR1 LNHDA, CDR2 SQIVND (reference sequence). The CDR3 here is CASSIDRGRETQYF. CDR3 nucleotides: TGTGCCAGTAGTATAGACAGGGGGCGCGAGACCCAGTACTTC.

This clone appeared a few times. The chain uses TRBV19 and TRBJ2-3; the match to TRBD1 covers 9 bases. Germline CDR1 LNHDA, CDR2 SQIVND (reference sequence). CDR3 length: 16 amino acids. V dropped 4 bases and J dropped 2; count of bases not matched to a gene: 7. CDR3 region: CASSTVQGALTDTQYF. CDR3 sequence (DNA): TGTGCCAGTAGTACCGTACAGGGGGCCCTCACAGATACGCAGTATTTT.

The chain is built from TRBV6-1 and TRBJ1-2, with D hard to call. Per the germline V gene, CDR1 is MNHNS and CDR2 is SASEGT. The CDR3 is 11 amino acids. V lost 0 bases to trimming and J lost 6 bases, with 2 bases between them. The CDR3 here is CASSEADGYTF. The CDR3 nucleotides are TGTGCCAGCAGTGAAGCGGATGGCTACACCTTC.